Shown below are 9 T cell receptor beta chains from a single sample sequenced in a study of blood T cell repertoires in COVID-19. Clones were sequenced by immunoSEQ multiplex PCR, and TCRdb holds only the in-frame ones, with some missing. Here the sample spans 100,000 or so clones, 81% being singletons. Sequenced input: peripheral blood. The receptors come from a woman aged 65 to 85 with acute or convalescent COVID-19.

V and J are TRBV11-2 and TRBJ2-5; 10 bases align to TRBD2. The junction had 7 bases not matched to a gene; V was cut back by 4 bases and J by 5 bases. CDR3 length: 15 residues. The germline V gene has CDR1 SGHAT and CDR2 FQNNGV. Here the CDR3 reads CASSSRSGGAETQYF. In DNA, the CDR3 is TGTGCCAGCAGCTCAAGAAGCGGGGGGGCGGAGACCCAGTACTTC.

This chain connects TRBV18 to TRBJ2-5; TRBD1 matches 9 bases. This CDR3 comprises 17 residues. Germline CDR1 is KGHSH and CDR2 is LQKENI. J was trimmed by 5 bases and V by 3 bases; bases with no gene match: 13. CDR3 DNA sequence: TGTGCCAGCTCACCCGATAGGGGACAGGGCGGACGGGAGACCCAGTACTTC. Translated: CASSPDRGQGGRETQYF.

The V call is TRBV7-2, the J call TRBJ2-1, with 12 positions matching TRBD2. Germline V gene data show CDR1 as SGHTA and CDR2 as FQGNSA. The J segment lost 8 bases and the V segment lost 7 bases, leaving 9 bases of the junction unmatched. The CDR3 is 15 amino acids. The DNA for the CDR3 is TGTGCCAGCAACCCTAGCGGGAGGGCCTTAGATGAGCAGTTCTTC. It encodes CASNPSGRALDEQFF.

The rearrangement joins TRBV6-1 to TRBJ2-2; no definite D call. Trimming shortened V by 2 bases and J by 4 bases, and 5 bases separated the two germline ends. This CDR3 is 13 amino acids long. Per germline, CDR1 MNHNS and CDR2 SASEGT. The CDR3 coding sequence is TGTGCCAGCAGTGAAACAGCCACCGGGGAGCTGTTTTTT. It encodes CASSETATGELFF.

This chain links TRBV6-5 with TRBJ2-5; D gene ambiguous. V lost 5 bases, J lost 2 bases, and 6 bases lay in between. This CDR3 comprises 12 residues. Germline loops: CDR1 MNHEY, CDR2 SVGAGI. The CDR3 sequence: CASSPTQETQYF. CDR3 DNA sequence: TGTGCCAGCAGTCCCACTCAAGAGACCCAGTACTTC.

The chain couples TRBV28 to TRBJ2-6, with 8 bases lining up with TRBD1. J gave up 2 bases and V 5 bases, and 2 bases lay outside the gene matches. The CDR3 runs to 15 residues. From germline, CDR1 is MDHEN and CDR2 SYDVKM. The CDR3 DNA is TGTGCCAGCAGTCAGACAGGGGCTGGGGCCAACGTCCTGACTTTC. It codes for CASSQTGAGANVLTF.

This clone was seen only a few times. The rearrangement links TRBV28 to TRBJ2-2; 13 bases align to TRBD2. The CDR3 runs to 19 residues. V was pared by 6 bases and J by 0 bases, with 10 bases of the junction left unmatched. From germline, CDR1 is MDHEN and CDR2 SYDVKM. CDR3 sequence: CASSRGGLAGPTNTGELFF. CDR3 DNA: TGTGCCAGCAGCCGGGGGGGACTAGCGGGACCGACGAACACCGGGGAGCTGTTTTTT.

The gene calls are TRBV5-4 and TRBJ1-1; TRBD1 matches at 8 bases. Germline trimming cut 3 bases from V and 1 base from J; bases unmatched to any gene: 2. CDR1 is SGHNT, CDR2 YYREEE, per germline (reference sequence). CDR3 size: 14 residues. CDR3 region: CASSSGTGNTEAFF. The CDR3 DNA reads TGTGCCAGCAGCTCCGGGACAGGGAACACTGAAGCTTTCTTT.

The chain employs TRBV6-5 and TRBJ1-2, with a weak D call TRBD1 (5 bases). The CDR3 is 15 amino acids. Germline assignment: CDR1 MNHEY and CDR2 SVGAGI. The V end lost 1 base, the J end lost 1 base, and 10 bases lay between the germline ends. The CDR3, as DNA: TGTGCCAGCAGTTACTTAGGGGACTATAACTATGGCTACACCTTC. Protein: CASSYLGDYNYGYTF.